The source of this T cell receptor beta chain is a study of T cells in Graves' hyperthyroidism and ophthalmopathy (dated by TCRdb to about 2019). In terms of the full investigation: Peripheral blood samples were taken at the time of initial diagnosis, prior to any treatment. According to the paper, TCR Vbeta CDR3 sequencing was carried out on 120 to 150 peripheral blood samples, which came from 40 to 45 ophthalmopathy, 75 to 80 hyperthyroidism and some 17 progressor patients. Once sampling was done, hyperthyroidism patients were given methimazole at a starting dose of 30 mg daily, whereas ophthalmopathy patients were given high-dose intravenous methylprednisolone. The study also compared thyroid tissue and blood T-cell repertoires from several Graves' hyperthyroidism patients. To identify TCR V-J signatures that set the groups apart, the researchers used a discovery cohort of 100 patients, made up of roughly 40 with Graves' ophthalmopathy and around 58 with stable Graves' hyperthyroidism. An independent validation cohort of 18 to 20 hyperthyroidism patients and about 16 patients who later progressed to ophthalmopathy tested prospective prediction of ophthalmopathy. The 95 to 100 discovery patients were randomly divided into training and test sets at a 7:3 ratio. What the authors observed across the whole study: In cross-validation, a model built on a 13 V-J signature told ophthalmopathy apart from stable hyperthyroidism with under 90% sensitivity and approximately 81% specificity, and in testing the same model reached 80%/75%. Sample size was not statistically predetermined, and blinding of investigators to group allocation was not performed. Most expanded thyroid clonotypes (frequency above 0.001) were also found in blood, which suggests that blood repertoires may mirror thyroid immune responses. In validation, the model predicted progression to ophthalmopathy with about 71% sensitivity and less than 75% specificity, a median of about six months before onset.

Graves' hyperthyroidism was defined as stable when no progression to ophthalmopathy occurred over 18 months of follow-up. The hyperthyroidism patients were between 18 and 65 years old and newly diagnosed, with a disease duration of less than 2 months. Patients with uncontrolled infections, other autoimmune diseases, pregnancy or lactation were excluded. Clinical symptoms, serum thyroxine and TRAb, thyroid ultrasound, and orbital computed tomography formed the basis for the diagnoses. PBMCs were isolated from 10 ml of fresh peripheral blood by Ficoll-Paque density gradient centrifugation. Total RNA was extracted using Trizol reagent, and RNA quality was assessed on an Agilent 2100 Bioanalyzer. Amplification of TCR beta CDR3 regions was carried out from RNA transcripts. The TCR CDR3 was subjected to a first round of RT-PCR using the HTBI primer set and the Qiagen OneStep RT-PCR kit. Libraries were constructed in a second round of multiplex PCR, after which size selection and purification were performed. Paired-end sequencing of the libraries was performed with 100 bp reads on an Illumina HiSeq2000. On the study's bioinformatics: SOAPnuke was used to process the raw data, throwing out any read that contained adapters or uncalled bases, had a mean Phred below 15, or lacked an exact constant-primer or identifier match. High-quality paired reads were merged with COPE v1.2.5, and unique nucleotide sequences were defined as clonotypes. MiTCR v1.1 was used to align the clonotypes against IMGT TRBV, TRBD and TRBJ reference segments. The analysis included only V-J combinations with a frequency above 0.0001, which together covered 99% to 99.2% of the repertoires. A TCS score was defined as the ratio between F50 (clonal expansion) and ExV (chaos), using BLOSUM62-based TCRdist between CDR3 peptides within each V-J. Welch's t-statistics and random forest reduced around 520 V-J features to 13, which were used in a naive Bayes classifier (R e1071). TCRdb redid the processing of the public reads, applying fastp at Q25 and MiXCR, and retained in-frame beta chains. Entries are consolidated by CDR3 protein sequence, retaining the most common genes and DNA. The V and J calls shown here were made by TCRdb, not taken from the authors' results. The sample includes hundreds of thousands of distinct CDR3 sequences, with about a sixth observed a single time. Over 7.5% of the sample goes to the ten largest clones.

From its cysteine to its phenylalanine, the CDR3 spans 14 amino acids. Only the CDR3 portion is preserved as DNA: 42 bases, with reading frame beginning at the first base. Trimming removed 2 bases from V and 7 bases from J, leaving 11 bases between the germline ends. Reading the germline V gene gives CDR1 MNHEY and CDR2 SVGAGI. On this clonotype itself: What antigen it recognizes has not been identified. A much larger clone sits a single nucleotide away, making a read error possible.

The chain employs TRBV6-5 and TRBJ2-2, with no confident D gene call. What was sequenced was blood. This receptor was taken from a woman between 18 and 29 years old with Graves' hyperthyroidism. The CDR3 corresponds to CASSYGLVHGELFF. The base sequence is TGTGCCAGCAGTTACGGGCTAGTCCACGGGGAGCTGTTTTTT.